This TCR beta chain was obtained from a study of blood T cells in healthy people across ages (dated by TCRdb to the mid-2010s). In the study overall: In model experiments, template switching captured roughly one uniquely barcoded TCR beta cDNA molecule for every two T cells. To avoid experimental bias, donors of different ages were spread randomly across the sequencing lanes. Four age groups were formed from the donors: young (average about 15 years), middle-aged (approximately 40), aged (62) and long-lived (roughly 81). Age-related changes in TCR beta repertoire diversity were measured in the study by deep sequencing normalized with unique cDNA molecular identifiers. For two donors (one aged 18 to 30 and one aged 80 or older), the study analyzed two additional independent replicas of 1 million unique cDNA reads from the same blood draw. Broad study findings and their caveats: Observed TCR beta diversity per million T cells fell roughly linearly with age, and a significant reduction was already apparent by age roughly 40. Estimates of total diversity based on one million sequenced T cells were regarded as lower bounds and as underestimates. The long-lived group showed more naive CD4+ T cells, fewer expanded clones and increased TCR diversity than the aged group, suggesting age selection. The CMV infection status of donors was not known, potentially confounding age-related changes in expanded clonotypes. Because profiling used bulk unsorted PBMCs, naive and antigen-experienced compartments could not be compared conclusively. A strong correlation was found between observed TCR beta diversity and the percentage of naive T cells measured by flow cytometry.

Library creation used 5' RACE. The sequencer was an Illumina HiSeq 2500. A second PCR of about 7 to 12 cycles was run with a J-beta primer mix and a sample-barcoded 5' primer. Each TCR beta cDNA molecule received a unique molecular identifier from a template-switch 5' adaptor carrying 12 random nucleotides. At least 3 million CDR3-containing paired-end reads were obtained from each sample. First-strand cDNA synthesis was performed from all RNA using the Mint cDNA synthesis kit, with priming by a TRBC-specific oligonucleotide. All cDNA was treated with uracil-DNA glycosylase and then went through a first 18-cycle PCR with the universal primers M1SS and BC2_uni_R. The published analysis was carried out like this. Each sample was normalized by randomly selecting 1 million high-quality reads, each carrying a distinct molecular identifier. Reads sharing molecular identifiers were discarded rather than binned into consensus sequences. MiTCR, set to a Q25 quality threshold and the strictest error-elimination algorithm, was used for CDR3 identification, clonotype clustering and error correction. Lower-bound total TCR beta diversity was estimated with a nonparametric unseen species model using Euler transformation. TCRdb cleaned the public reads at Q25 with fastp, built clones with MiXCR and kept in-frame beta chains. Under each unique CDR3 protein, matching rows form one entry showing the most common genes and DNA. Clone size and V and J calls follow TCRdb, not the original study. The sample includes roughly 800,000 distinct CDR3 sequences, with 58% observed a single time. Around 20% of the sample lies in the top ten.

V and J are trimmed by 3 bases and 3 bases, and the gene matches miss 6 bases of the junction. As encoded in the germline V gene, CDR1 is SGHVS while CDR2 is FNYEAQ. From its cysteine to its phenylalanine, the CDR3 spans 16 amino acids. Solely the CDR3 DNA is kept, with 48 bases framed from the first base. To note about this clonotype: Its antigen is still unknown. Base quality data are lacking; no much larger clone is found one base away.

The roughly 39 donors, aged about 6 to 95 years, were systemically healthy Caucasian individuals from Russia. Around 10 milliliters of peripheral blood were collected from each donor into EDTA-treated Vacutainer tubes. Ficoll-Paque density-gradient centrifugation was used to isolate PBMCs, with at least 6.5 million per sample. Trizol reagent was used to extract total RNA from PBMCs, with at least 6 micrograms per sample. For every donor, flow cytometry on a PBMC aliquot measured the percentage of naive CD45RAhigh/CD27high T cells. The rearranged segments are TRBV7-6 and TRBJ2-1; 9 nucleotides in the junction match TRBD2. The sequence derives from a man between 25 and 39 years old in good health. The sample consisted of blood. The nucleotide sequence reads as follows: TGTGCCAGCAGCTTCCGACTAGCGGAGGACTACAATGAGCAGTTCTTC. Its translation reads: CASSFRLAEDYNEQFF.